Following are 26 T cell receptor beta chains from one sample sequenced in a study of T cell responses to AZD1222 COVID-19 vaccine. Repertoires were generated with immunoSEQ multiplex PCR, while TCRdb's copy carries only in-frame clones and drops some. Of approximately 180,000 clones in the sample, around nine tenths are singletons; the top ten hold 20% to 30%. Sequenced here: peripheral blood, sampled 28 days after the second AZD1222 dose. Receptors were obtained from an adult who received the AZD1222 COVID-19 vaccine.

The rearrangement joins TRBV7-8 to TRBJ1-5, with 9 bases that match TRBD1. Germline trimming cut 5 bases from V and 6 bases from J; bases unmatched to any gene: 8. Per the germline V gene, CDR1 is SGHVS and CDR2 is FQNEAQ. CDR3 length: 15 residues. CDR3 bases: TGTGCCAGCAGCCCGGGACAGGGTGGGAGTCAGCCCCAGCATTTT. This sequence encodes CASSPGQGGSQPQHF.

V usage is TRBV12-2 and J usage is TRBJ2-7; the table gives TRBD2 as D, unverified against the DNA. TRBV12-2 is a known pseudogene. This CDR3 is 16 amino acids long. Here the CDR3 DNA reads TGTGCAAGTCGCTTAGCCGAGGGATACGGCCCCTACGAGCAGTACTTC. The encoded protein is CASRLAEGYGPYEQYF.

As DNA, the CDR3 is TGCGCCAGCAGTCGGCTCCCTGGGGGAAACTCCTACAATGAGCAGTTCTTC. Translated: CASSRLPGGNSYNEQFF. The gene calls are TRBV4-3 and TRBJ2-1; D assignment may be TRBD1 or TRBD2 (5 bases each). Trimming shortened V by 6 bases and J by 0 bases, and 18 bases separated the two germline ends. The CDR3 contains 17 residues. Germline lookup yields CDR1 LGHNA and CDR2 YSLEER.

The chain has TRBV3-1 (or the pseudogene TRBV3-2) and TRBJ2-7, with TRBD2 matching over 11 bases. The CDR3 has 16 residues. Looked up from germline, CDR1 is LGHDT and CDR2 is YNNKEL (reference sequence). Losses at the gene ends were 4 bases for V and 1 base for J; bases not matched to a gene: 6. CDR3 coding DNA: TGTGCCAGCAGCCGGACGACTAGCGGGACATCCTACGAGCAGTACTTC. This sequence encodes CASSRTTSGTSYEQYF.

This chain links TRBV21-1 with TRBJ2-7. TRBV21-1 is annotated as a pseudogene. The CDR3 has 13 amino acids. In DNA form, the CDR3 reads TGTGCCAGCAGCAATGGACGGTCTCGAGAGCAGTACTTC. It translates to CASSNGRSREQYF.

The chain links TRBV7-3 to TRBJ2-3; the D gene is possibly TRBD2 (5 bases). The CDR3 loop spans 12 amino acids. V was pared by 6 bases and J by 6 bases, with 10 bases between. Looked up from germline, CDR1 is SGHTA and CDR2 is FQGTGA. The CDR3 nucleotides read TGTGCCAGCAGTTACATAGCGGATACGCAGTATTTT. Translated, it gives CASSYIADTQYF.

Only one count was recorded for this clone. V gene TRBV28 combines with J gene TRBJ1-1; the match to TRBD1 covers 9 bases. V dropped 2 bases and J dropped 10; count of bases not matched to a gene: 11. This CDR3 spans 15 amino acids. Germline V lookup: CDR1 MDHEN, CDR2 SYDVKM. The CDR3 loop is CASSLLAIRQGGAFF. In DNA, the CDR3 is TGTGCCAGCAGTTTACTGGCCATTCGACAGGGGGGAGCTTTCTTT.

The J gene is TRBJ2-7, the V gene TRBV4-3; 8 bases align to TRBD2. Germline CDR1 reads LGHNA; CDR2 reads YSLEER. With 0 bases clipped from V and 3 bases from J, the junction kept 4 bases outside the gene matches. This CDR3 is 15 amino acids long. CDR3 loop: CASSQELLAGYEQYF. For the CDR3, the DNA is TGCGCCAGCAGCCAAGAGCTTCTAGCGGGCTACGAGCAGTACTTC.

The chain has TRBV7-2 and TRBJ2-7; 8 bases are shared with TRBD1. J lost 4 bases, V lost 4 bases, and 9 bases had no gene match. The germline gives CDR1 SGHTA, CDR2 FQGNSA. This CDR3 region has 15 residues. CDR3 nucleotide sequence: TGTGCCAGCAGCTCGTACGGACAGGGAAAGTACGAGCAGTACTTC. It encodes CASSSYGQGKYEQYF.

About this clone: Other DNA sequences within the sample encode an identical CDR3. The chain uses TRBV3-1 (or the pseudogene TRBV3-2) and TRBJ2-5; D is ambiguous. CDR1 is LGHDT, CDR2 YNNKEL, per germline (reference sequence). V lost 1 base and J lost 2, with 2 bases in between. The CDR3 covers 12 residues. CDR3 sequence (DNA): TGTGCCAGCAGCCAAGTACAAGAGACCCAGTACTTC. It codes for CASSQVQETQYF.

The chain recombines TRBV5-4 with TRBJ1-1; D is possibly TRBD1 (5 bases). This CDR3 is built from 15 residues. The germline CDR1 and CDR2 sequences are SGHNT and YYREEE (reference sequence). V lost 0 bases, J lost 1 base, and 10 bases lay in between. This CDR3 reads CASSLGVGGNTEAFF. DNA for the CDR3: TGTGCCAGCAGCTTGGGGGTCGGGGGGAACACTGAAGCTTTCTTT.

In this sample, this clone is medium-sized. The V and J genes are TRBV18 and TRBJ1-6; D perhaps matches TRBD1 (6 bases). Deletions cut 2 bases from V and 11 bases from J, with 19 bases between. Germline V CDR1 and CDR2: KGHSH, LQKENI. This CDR3 spans 16 amino acids. CDR3 DNA: TGTGCCAGCTCACCAATCGGTCCCGGGACACGAACACCCCTCCACTTT. This codes for CASSPIGPGTRTPLHF.

V is TRBV5-8 and J is TRBJ1-6, with TRBD1 identical over 10 bases. The germline CDR1 and CDR2 sequences are SGHTS and YDEGEE. The CDR3 loop spans 15 amino acids. The V segment lost 4 bases and the J segment 9 bases; nucleotides outside the gene matches: 7. The CDR3 DNA reads as TGTGCCAGCAGCGACGGACAGGGGGAAGTTTCACCCCTCCACTTT. Amino acids: CASSDGQGEVSPLHF.

This chain joins TRBV6-2 or TRBV6-3 and TRBJ2-7; 9 nucleotides line up with TRBD1. Germline-derived CDR1 and CDR2 are MNHEY and SVGEGT. The CDR3 is made up of 14 amino acids. V trimming: 2 bases; J trimming: 3 bases; junction bases outside the gene matches: 2. The CDR3 DNA is TGTGCCAGCAGTTACCGGGACAGGGTCTACGAGCAGTACTTC. Translating it yields CASSYRDRVYEQYF.

The rearrangement joins TRBV7-2 to TRBJ2-5; weak D call: TRBD1 (5 bases). V gave up 4 bases and J gave up 0 bases, with 18 bases separating them. CDR1 is SGHTA and CDR2 is FQGNSA in the germline V gene. The length of the CDR3 is 17 residues. CDR3 DNA: TGTGCCAGCAGCTCCCGGCCGGTGGGGCCGAACCAAGAGACCCAGTACTTC. Protein product: CASSSRPVGPNQETQYF.

The chain links TRBV7-3 to TRBJ2-3; D unclear. With 3 bases removed from V and 6 bases from J, the gap between germline ends came to 10 bases. Germline V gene sequence: CDR1 SGHTA, CDR2 FQGTGA. The CDR3 covers 13 residues. CDR3 bases: TGTGCCAGCAGCTTTTCCCCGGAGGATACGCAGTATTTT. Protein sequence: CASSFSPEDTQYF.

This chain links TRBV6-4 with TRBJ2-6, with a weak D call TRBD2 (5 bases). This CDR3 is built from 17 residues. V dropped 2 bases and J dropped 3 bases, with 14 bases sitting between them. The V gene's germline CDR1 is MRHNA and CDR2 SNTAGT. CDR3 coding DNA: TGTGCCAGCAGTGACGGTGAGGGAACTGGTGGGGCCAACGTCCTGACTTTC. Its protein product is CASSDGEGTGGANVLTF.

This clone has just one count. The rearrangement uses TRBV6-5 and TRBJ1-5; tentatively, D is TRBD1 (6 bases). The ends were cut back, 2 bases at V and 4 bases at J, with 12 bases in the middle. The CDR3 extends over 15 amino acids. Germline V gene sequence: CDR1 MNHEY, CDR2 SVGAGI. The CDR3 is CASSYLEGGNQPQHF. CDR3 in DNA: TGTGCCAGCAGTTACCTGGAGGGGGGAAATCAGCCCCAGCATTTT.

The gene calls are TRBV11-2 and TRBJ2-5; 7 positions match TRBD2. Germline V lookup: CDR1 SGHAT, CDR2 FQNNGV. The CDR3 length is 14 residues. Trimming at V came to 6 bases and at J to 7 bases, leaving 11 bases not matched to a gene. Here the CDR3 reads CASSREGTYGTQYF. CDR3 coding DNA: TGTGCCAGCAGTAGGGAGGGGACCTACGGGACCCAGTACTTC. The whole variable domain, remainder taken from reference TRBV11-2 and TRBJ2-5, is EAGVAQSPRYKIIEKRQSVAFWCNPISGHATLYWYQQILGQGPKLLIQFQNNGVVDDSQLPKDRFSAERLKGVDSTLKIQPAKLEDSAVYLCASSREGTYGTQYFGPGTRLLVL.

The chain joins TRBV10-3 to TRBJ1-2; 9 bases agree with TRBD1. This CDR3 comprises 14 residues. Trimming took 8 bases from V and 4 from J; bases not matched to a gene: 8. Germline loops: CDR1 ENHRY, CDR2 SYGVKD. The CDR3 DNA reads as TGTGCCATCGGGGGACAGGGAACGAGCTATGGCTACACCTTC. It codes for CAIGGQGTSYGYTF.

The rearrangement uses TRBV28 and TRBJ2-1, with D unresolved. This CDR3 has 12 amino acids. V dropped 4 bases and J dropped 13 bases, with 14 bases sitting between them. Germline V gene sequence: CDR1 MDHEN, CDR2 SYDVKM. The CDR3 here is CASSSPRAIQFF. DNA of the CDR3: TGTGCCAGCAGTTCCCCCCGGGCCATTCAGTTCTTC. The full variable domain, rest sourced from reference TRBV28 and TRBJ2-1, is DVKVTQSSRYLVKRTGEKVFLECVQDMDHENMFWYRQDPGLGLRLIYFSYDVKMKEKGDIPEGYSVSREKKERFSLILESASTNQTSMYLCASSSPRAIQFFGPGTRLTVL.

There are a few counts of this clone. V gene TRBV29-1 combines with J gene TRBJ1-5, with D possibly being TRBD1 (6 bases). In germline, CDR1 is SQVTM, CDR2 ANQGSEA. The ends were cut back, 6 bases at V and 3 bases at J, with 9 bases in the middle. This CDR3 contains 12 residues. The CDR3 region has the DNA TGCAGCGTCCAGGGGTCCAATCAGCCCCAGCATTTT. Protein: CSVQGSNQPQHF.

The chain links TRBV18 to TRBJ1-2; 8 bases line up with TRBD1. This CDR3 comprises 16 residues. Germline trimming cut 7 bases from V and 6 bases from J; bases unmatched to any gene: 16. Germline CDR1 reads KGHSH; CDR2 reads LQKENI. CDR3 in amino acids: CASFAGTGMERHGYTF. The CDR3 DNA reads as TGTGCCAGCTTCGCAGGGACAGGAATGGAGAGGCATGGCTACACCTTC.

The J gene is TRBJ2-3, the V gene TRBV18; D gene uncertain. Germline CDR1 is KGHSH and CDR2 is LQKENI. The CDR3 runs 15 residues. V lost 0 bases to trimming and J lost 2 bases, with 9 bases between them. The DNA for the CDR3 is TGTGCCAGCTCACCACCAAAGGGTAACACAGATACGCAGTATTTT. This codes for CASSPPKGNTDTQYF. Based on the CDR3 plus reference TRBV18 and TRBJ2-3, the full variable domain is NAGVMQNPRHLVRRRGQEARLRCSPMKGHSHVYWYRQLPEEGLKFMVYLQKENIIDESGMPKERFSAEFPKEGPSILRIQQVVRGDSAAYFCASSPPKGNTDTQYFGPGTRLTVL.

This chain connects TRBV7-9 to TRBJ1-4; unclear D gene. The CDR3 is made up of 12 amino acids. V was cut by 5 bases and J by 8 bases, with 9 bases left in between. Germline V gene data show CDR1 as SEHNR and CDR2 as FQNEAQ (reference sequence). CDR3 residues: CASSGPQEKLFF. In DNA, the CDR3 is TGTGCCAGCAGCGGTCCCCAGGAAAAACTGTTTTTT.

The chain is built from TRBV11-2 and TRBJ2-3; 8 positions agree with TRBD2. Germline CDR1 reads SGHAT; CDR2 reads FQNNGV. This CDR3 region has 14 residues. Trimming removed 5 bases from V and 3 bases from J; junction bases left unmatched: 4. The CDR3 DNA sequence: TGTGCCAGCAGCCCGGCGGGGGGTACAGATACGCAGTATTTT. Translation: CASSPAGGTDTQYF.